The source of this T cell receptor beta chain is a study of response to subunit inactivated influenza vaccine. V lost 4 bases and J 6 bases, leaving 13 bases between the germline ends. The CDR3 is 14 amino acids. TCRdb used MiXCR to reprocess the RT-PCR reads, holding one entry per CDR3 protein. The repertoire holds roughly 500,000 distinct CDR3 sequences, with approximately 24% as singletons. These data also formed part of another study, on T cells expressing NK-cell markers. That source notes: The authors made TCR beta cDNA libraries by 5'RACE template switching. This switching added a universal primer site and UMIs.

Material: CD4+ T cells sorted from PBMCs, obtained roughly 12 days after vaccination. The receptor comes from a man aged 50 to 59 who received an inactivated influenza vaccine. The chain uses TRBV12-3 or TRBV12-4 and TRBJ1-5; D ambiguous. The chain's CDR3 is CASSSQVLVQPQHF. The CDR3, as DNA: TGTGCCAGCAGTTCGCAGGTATTAGTTCAGCCCCAGCATTTT.